A single sample is the source of the 18 T cell receptor beta chains below, sequenced in a study of blood T cells in healthy people across ages. A second PCR of about 7 to 11 cycles used a sample-barcoded 5' primer and a J-beta primer mix. Via MiXCR, TCRdb re-called the 5' RACE reads, giving one row per CDR3 protein. The sample gives fewer than 900,000 distinct CDR3 sequences, under 40% of which show up once; 10% to 15% is in the top ten. Sequenced material: blood. These receptors all come from a man aged 18 to 30 in good health.

For the CDR3, the DNA is TGTGCCAGCAGCCCCCCGGTGAAGAGAGAGACCCAGTACTTC. It specifies CASSPPVKRETQYF. This chain links TRBV7-8 with TRBJ2-5; D unresolved. Germline CDR1 SGHVS, CDR2 FQNEAQ. The V end was cut by 5 bases, the J end by 4 bases, with 14 bases between. This CDR3 is 14 amino acids long. The full variable domain, completed using reference TRBV7-8 and TRBJ2-5, is GAGVSQSPRYKVAKRGQDVALRCDPISGHVSLFWYQQALGQGPEFLTYFQNEAQLDKSGLPSDRFFAERPEGSVSTLKIQRTQQEDSAVYLCASSPPVKRETQYFGPGTRLLVL.

With regard to this clonotype: The junction differs from germline at one of its ends, possibly a read error. V and J are TRBV11-2 and TRBJ1-2; D is ambiguous. The germline CDR1 and CDR2 sequences are SGHAT and FQNNGV. The CDR3 loop spans 15 amino acids. For the CDR3, the DNA is TGTGCCAGCAGCTTTCTCGTGGGCGGCTACTATGGATACACCTTC. Protein sequence: CASSFLVGGYYGYTF.

J is TRBJ1-6 and V is TRBV24-1; weak D call: TRBD1 (6 bases). CDR1 is KGHDR, CDR2 SFDVKD, per germline. Trimming pared 4 bases from V and 9 bases from J, leaving 15 bases between. This CDR3 contains 15 residues. CDR3 coding DNA: TGTGCCACCAGTGACCGACAGGATCAGCCTTCACCCCTCCACTTT. The encoded protein is CATSDRQDQPSPLHF.

The CDR3 protein is CASSGTGAVFTEAFF. As DNA, the CDR3 is TGTGCCAGCAGTGGGACAGGCGCGGTGTTCACTGAAGCTTTCTTT. The gene calls are TRBV27 and TRBJ1-1; 8 nucleotides align to TRBD1. After removal of 5 bases from V and 4 bases from J, the junction contained 9 bases not matched to a gene. CDR1 and CDR2 from the germline V gene are MNHEY and SMNVEV (reference sequence). The CDR3 is 15 residues long.

The chain employs TRBV29-1 and TRBJ2-5; TRBD1 agrees at 9 bases. V was pared by 1 base and J by 4 bases, with 4 bases of the junction left unmatched. The CDR3 loop spans 14 amino acids. Germline V CDR1 and CDR2: SQVTM, ANQGSEA. In nucleotides, the CDR3 is TGCAGCGTTGAAGGGGGGACAGGGCGAGAGACCCAGTACTTC. The encoded protein is CSVEGGTGRETQYF.

Ten or more counts support this clonotype. The chain uses TRBV9 and TRBJ2-1, with 7 bases matching TRBD2. CDR3 length equals 14 residues. Germline-derived CDR1 and CDR2 are SGDLS and YYNGEE. The V segment lost 3 bases and the J segment 4 bases; nucleotides outside the gene matches: 4. The CDR3 spells CASSAGGMYNEQFF. The DNA for the CDR3 is TGTGCCAGCAGCGCGGGGGGAATGTACAATGAGCAGTTCTTC.

J is TRBJ1-5 and V is TRBV20-1; D remains unclear. Germline V gives CDR1 DFQATT, CDR2 SNEGSKA (reference sequence). The CDR3 extends over 16 amino acids. V was shortened by 0 bases and J by 0 bases, with 12 bases between the two germline ends. CDR3 nucleotides: TGCAGTGCTAGAGATCAACCGGAAGATAGCAATCAGCCCCAGCATTTT. This translates into CSARDQPEDSNQPQHF.

This rearrangement joins TRBV7-9 to TRBJ2-3, with 7 bases lining up with TRBD1. The germline V gene has CDR1 SEHNR and CDR2 FQNEAQ (reference sequence). Losses at the gene ends were 3 bases for V and 3 bases for J; bases not matched to a gene: 3. This CDR3 region has 14 residues. CDR3 residues: CASSFDRVTDTQYF. CDR3 nucleotide sequence: TGTGCCAGCAGCTTCGACAGGGTGACAGATACGCAGTATTTT.

This sequence joins TRBV5-1 and TRBJ2-1; 8 bases match TRBD2. Germline trimming cut 5 bases from V and 7 bases from J; bases unmatched to any gene: 8. The CDR3 consists of 14 residues. Germline CDR1 SGHRS, CDR2 YFSETQ. The CDR3 nucleotides are TGCGCCAGCAGGGACCCGGGAGGGGGTAATGAGCAGTTCTTC. This translates into CASRDPGGGNEQFF.

The V call is TRBV20-1, the J call TRBJ2-1, with D unresolved. The CDR3 is made up of 15 amino acids. Trimming stripped 0 bases from V and 0 bases from J, with 9 bases between. CDR1 is DFQATT, CDR2 SNEGSKA, per germline (reference sequence). The CDR3 DNA sequence: TGCAGTGCTAGAGATTGGGCGAACTCCTACAATGAGCAGTTCTTC. Protein product: CSARDWANSYNEQFF.

This clonotype came up many times. The chain uses TRBV28 and TRBJ2-3; possible D gene TRBD2, 6 bases. The germline CDR1 and CDR2 sequences are MDHEN and SYDVKM. The CDR3 consists of 13 residues. The ends were cut back, 6 bases at V and 2 bases at J, with 9 bases in the middle. CDR3 amino acids: CASRREVTDTQYF. CDR3 coding DNA: TGTGCCAGCAGGAGGGAGGTCACAGATACGCAGTATTTT.

The genes are TRBV5-1 and TRBJ1-1; D perhaps matches TRBD1 (5 bases). Germline V gene data show CDR1 as SGHRS and CDR2 as YFSETQ. V was shortened by 2 bases and J by 11 bases, with 16 bases between the two germline ends. CDR3 length: 13 amino acids. CDR3 loop: CASSLQVESRAFF. CDR3 bases: TGCGCCAGCAGCTTACAGGTTGAGTCGAGGGCTTTCTTT. Variable domain in full (rest from reference TRBV5-1 and TRBJ1-1): KAGVTQTPRYLIKTRGQQVTLSCSPISGHRSVSWYQQTPGQGLQFLFEYFSETQRNKGNFPGRFSGRQFSNSRSEMNVSTLELGDSALYLCASSLQVESRAFFGQGTRLTVV.

The rearrangement links TRBV7-8 to TRBJ1-5; the D gene is possibly TRBD1 (5 bases). This CDR3 region has 14 residues. With 5 bases removed from V and 5 bases from J, the gap between germline ends came to 13 bases. Per germline, CDR1 SGHVS and CDR2 FQNEAQ. The CDR3 sequence is CASSRDSLYQPQHF. In DNA, the CDR3 is TGTGCCAGCAGCCGTGACAGCCTTTATCAGCCCCAGCATTTT.

This clonotype has only a few counts. The V gene is TRBV19, the J gene TRBJ2-1, with D perhaps matching TRBD1 or TRBD2 (5 bases each). The germline V gene has CDR1 LNHDA and CDR2 SQIVND (reference sequence). V was shortened by 1 base and J by 8 bases, with 9 bases between the two germline ends. The CDR3 is made up of 13 amino acids. The CDR3 DNA reads TGTGCCAGTAGTATAGCACTGGGGGATGAGCAGTTCTTC. It encodes CASSIALGDEQFF.

The sample holds one count of this clonotype. A read error may produce the germline difference seen at one junction end. V gene TRBV7-9 combines with J gene TRBJ1-1, with 11 bases aligning to TRBD1. The CDR3 extends over 16 amino acids. Per germline, CDR1 SEHNR and CDR2 FQNEAQ (reference sequence). The CDR3 DNA sequence: TGTGCCAGCGGCTTTACCGGGACAGGGGGTGTCACTGAAGCTTTCTTT. Amino acid sequence: CASGFTGTGGVTEAFF. The full variable domain, its missing parts supplied by reference TRBV7-9 and TRBJ1-1, is DTGVSQNPRHKITKRGQNVTFRCDPISEHNRLYWYRQTLGQGPEFLTYFQNEAQLEKSRLLSDRFSAERPKGSFSTLEIQRTEQGDSAMYLCASGFTGTGGVTEAFFGQGTRLTVV.

The table lists this clonotype with many counts. V and J are TRBV12-3 or TRBV12-4 and TRBJ2-1; 7 nucleotides agree with TRBD2. The length of the CDR3 is 15 residues. V shed 7 bases and J 5 bases; nucleotides not matched to a gene: 11. CDR3 loop: CASNKWSGTNNEQFF. For the CDR3, the DNA is TGTGCCAGCAATAAGTGGAGCGGGACCAACAATGAGCAGTTCTTC.

This clonotype was seen ten or more times. The V gene is TRBV20-1, the J gene TRBJ2-3; no firm D call. The V gene lost 5 bases and the J gene lost 2 bases, with 11 bases spanning the gap. The germline V gene encodes CDR1 DFQATT and CDR2 SNEGSKA (reference sequence). The CDR3 loop spans 13 amino acids. The CDR3 spells CSALNLPTDTQYF. The CDR3, as DNA: TGCAGTGCTTTGAACCTACCCACAGATACGCAGTATTTT.

As for this clonotype: This may be a read error: a much more frequent sequence differs by one nucleotide. The rearrangement uses TRBV29-1 and TRBJ2-4; 9 nucleotides line up with TRBD2. This CDR3 has 14 amino acids. Germline lookup yields CDR1 SQVTM and CDR2 ANQGSEA. The CDR3 reads CSVGAGGAKSIQYF. CDR3 coding DNA: TGCAGCGTTGGAGCGGGGGGAGCCAAAAGCATTCAGTACTTC. The entire variable domain, with the rest obtained from reference TRBV29-1 and TRBJ2-4, is as follows: SAVISQKPSRDICQRGTSLTIQCQVDSQVTMMFWYRQQPGQSLTLIATANQGSEATYESGFVIDKFPISRPNLTFSTLTVSNMSPEDSSIYLCSVGAGGAKSIQYFGAGTRLSVL.